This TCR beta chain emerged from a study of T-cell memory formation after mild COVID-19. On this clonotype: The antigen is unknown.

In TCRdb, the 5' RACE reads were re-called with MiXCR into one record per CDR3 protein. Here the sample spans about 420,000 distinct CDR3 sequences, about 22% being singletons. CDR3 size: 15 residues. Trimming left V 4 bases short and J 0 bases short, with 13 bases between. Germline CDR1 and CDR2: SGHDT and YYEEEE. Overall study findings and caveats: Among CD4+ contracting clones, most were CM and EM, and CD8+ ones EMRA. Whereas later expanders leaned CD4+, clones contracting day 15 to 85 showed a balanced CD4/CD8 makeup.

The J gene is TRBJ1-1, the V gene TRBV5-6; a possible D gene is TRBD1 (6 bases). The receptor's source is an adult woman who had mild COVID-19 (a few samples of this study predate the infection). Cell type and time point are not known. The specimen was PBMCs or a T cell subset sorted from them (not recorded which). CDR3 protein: CASSLGANMNTEAFF. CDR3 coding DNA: TGTGCCAGCAGCCTGGGGGCAAACATGAACACTGAAGCTTTCTTT.